Listed below are T cell receptor beta chains from one sample, sequenced in a study of control samples from healthy donors and cancer patients. Only in-frame clones appear in the TCRdb table, and some are missing; sequencing was by immunoSEQ multiplex PCR. The sample lists some 74,000 clones, 85% to 95% occurring once. Sample: blood. The receptors derive from a woman aged 25 to 45 in good health. Each CDR3 is given with its conserved first and last residue. Fields, in order: D gene, clone size, V gene, J gene, CDR3 protein, CDR3 DNA. A D gene is named only where the DNA matches it firmly. The size of a clone is reported for some rows only, either as once, few or many, or as a class for expanded clones.

>.|.|TRBV19|TRBJ1-3
CASSASSSGNTIYF
TGTGCCAGTAGTGCCTCTTCCTCTGGAAACACCATATATTTT
>.|.|TRBV3-1/TRBV3-2|TRBJ1-1
CASSQDPGRGLNTEAFF
TGTGCCAGCAGCCAAGATCCGGGGAGAGGCCTGAACACTGAAGCTTTCTTT
>.|.|TRBV11-2|TRBJ1-6
CASSLPPNSPLHF
TGTGCCAGCAGCTTACCCCCAAATTCACCCCTCCACTTT
>.|once|TRBV2|TRBJ1-2
CASRGRSTGINYGYTF
TGTGCCAGCAGGGGACGATCGACGGGGATTAACTATGGCTACACCTTC
>.|.|TRBV25-1|TRBJ1-1
CASSGRGGWAAEAFF
TGTGCCAGCAGTGGCCGGGGTGGGTGGGCGGCAGAAGCTTTCTTT
>.|.|TRBV3-1/TRBV3-2|TRBJ1-3
CASSQDNPFAVSGNTIYF
TGTGCCAGCAGCCAAGATAACCCCTTCGCAGTCTCTGGAAACACCATATATTTT
>.|few|TRBV2|TRBJ2-3
CASCRQGGDTDTQYF
TGTGCCAGCTGCCGCCAGGGGGGGGACACAGATACGCAGTATTTT
>.|once|TRBV13|TRBJ2-3
CASSSRGDTQYF
TGTGCCAGCAGCTCCCGGGGGGATACGCAGTATTTT
>.|.|TRBV18|TRBJ2-4
CASSPAGSKNIQYF
TGTGCCAGCTCACCCGCCGGGTCCAAAAACATTCAGTACTTC
>.|.|TRBV13|TRBJ2-1
CASSLVSGSPFF
TGTGCCAGCAGCTTAGTGAGCGGGTCTCCGTTCTTC
>.|.|TRBV28|TRBJ1-1
CASSLDPGDTEAFF
TGTGCCAGCAGCCTCGATCCAGGAGACACTGAAGCTTTCTTT
>TRBD1|.|TRBV19|TRBJ1-5
CASSRTGSGQPQHF
TGTGCCAGTAGTCGGACAGGGAGCGGTCAGCCCCAGCATTTT
>.|.|TRBV28|TRBJ2-1
CASRLDSPSSYNEQFF
TGTGCCAGCAGATTAGACAGCCCGAGCTCCTACAATGAGCAGTTCTTC
>TRBD1|.|TRBV5-1|TRBJ2-3
CASSPDGTGIDTQYF
TGCGCCAGCAGCCCTGACGGGACAGGGATAGATACGCAGTATTTT
>TRBD1|.|TRBV28|TRBJ2-2
CASRPPDRGAGELFF
TGTGCCAGCAGGCCCCCGGACAGGGGAGCGGGGGAGCTGTTTTTT
>TRBD2|.|TRBV19|TRBJ2-2
CASSISGYTGELFF
TGTGCCAGTAGTATTAGCGGGTACACCGGGGAGCTGTTTTTT
>.|.|TRBV18|TRBJ2-2
CASSPQSLAGLTGELFF
TGTGCCAGCTCACCTCAGTCGTTGGCGGGGCTCACCGGGGAGCTGTTTTTT